This entry describes one T cell receptor beta chain. These data originate in a study of blood T cell repertoires in COVID-19. TCRdb's copy holds only in-frame clones and misses some; the assay was immunoSEQ multiplex PCR. The profile covers around 100,000 clones, with around 88% appearing a single time and about 1.8% taken by the ten largest. The CDR3 spans 15 residues. V lost 5 bases and J lost 0, with 14 bases in between. Germline V CDR1 and CDR2: SEHNR, FQNEAQ (reference sequence). This TCR derives from a man at least 80 years old with acute or convalescent COVID-19. Sequencing input: peripheral blood. The rearrangement uses TRBV7-9 and TRBJ2-7; possibly TRBD1 for D (6 bases). The CDR3 DNA sequence: TGTGCCAGCAGCATACAGGGCCCGTCCTCCTACGAGCAGTACTTC. This gives the protein CASSIQGPSSYEQYF.